This TCR beta chain was profiled in a study of CD8 T cells in ankylosing spondylitis. Broader study findings: Within matched ankylosing spondylitis synovial fluid, disease-linked clones were reportedly significantly enriched. Earlier studies detected some motif variants in reactive arthritis synovial fluid and blood. There was a TCR beta motif, made of several highly homologous variants, that appeared characteristic of ankylosing spondylitis blood. Relatively scarce in peripheral blood, disease-linked clones were CD8+.

This clonotype has just a few counts. Its antigen remains unknown. V gave up 5 bases and J gave up 7 bases, with 16 bases separating them. CDR1 and CDR2 from the germline V gene are DFQATT and SNEGSKA (reference sequence). The CDR3 has 13 residues. Construction of TCR beta libraries was performed using quantitative 5'-RACE with molecular barcodes. Each CDR3 protein gets one entry after TCRdb re-called the 5' RACE reads with MiXCR. The repertoire holds fewer than 500,000 distinct CDR3 sequences, roughly 27% seen once, with about 1% in the top ten. The chain has TRBV20-1 and TRBJ2-3; D not certain. The receptor was isolated from a male donor with ankylosing spondylitis. Sequencing was performed on blood, either unsorted or a sorted T cell fraction (not recorded which). The CDR3 DNA is TGCAGTGCTCCTCCCACCATGGGGAATACGCAGTATTTT. It encodes CSAPPTMGNTQYF.